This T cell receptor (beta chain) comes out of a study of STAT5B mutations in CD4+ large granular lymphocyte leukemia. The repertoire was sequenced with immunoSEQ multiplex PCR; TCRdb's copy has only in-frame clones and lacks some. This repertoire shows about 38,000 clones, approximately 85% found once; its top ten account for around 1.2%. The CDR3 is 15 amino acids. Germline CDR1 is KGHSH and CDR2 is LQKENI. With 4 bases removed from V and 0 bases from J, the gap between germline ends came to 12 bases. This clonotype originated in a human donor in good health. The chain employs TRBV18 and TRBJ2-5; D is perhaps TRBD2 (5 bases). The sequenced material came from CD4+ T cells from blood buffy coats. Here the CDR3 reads CASSLRTGNQETQYF. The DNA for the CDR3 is TGTGCCAGCTCACTACGGACTGGCAACCAAGAGACCCAGTACTTC.